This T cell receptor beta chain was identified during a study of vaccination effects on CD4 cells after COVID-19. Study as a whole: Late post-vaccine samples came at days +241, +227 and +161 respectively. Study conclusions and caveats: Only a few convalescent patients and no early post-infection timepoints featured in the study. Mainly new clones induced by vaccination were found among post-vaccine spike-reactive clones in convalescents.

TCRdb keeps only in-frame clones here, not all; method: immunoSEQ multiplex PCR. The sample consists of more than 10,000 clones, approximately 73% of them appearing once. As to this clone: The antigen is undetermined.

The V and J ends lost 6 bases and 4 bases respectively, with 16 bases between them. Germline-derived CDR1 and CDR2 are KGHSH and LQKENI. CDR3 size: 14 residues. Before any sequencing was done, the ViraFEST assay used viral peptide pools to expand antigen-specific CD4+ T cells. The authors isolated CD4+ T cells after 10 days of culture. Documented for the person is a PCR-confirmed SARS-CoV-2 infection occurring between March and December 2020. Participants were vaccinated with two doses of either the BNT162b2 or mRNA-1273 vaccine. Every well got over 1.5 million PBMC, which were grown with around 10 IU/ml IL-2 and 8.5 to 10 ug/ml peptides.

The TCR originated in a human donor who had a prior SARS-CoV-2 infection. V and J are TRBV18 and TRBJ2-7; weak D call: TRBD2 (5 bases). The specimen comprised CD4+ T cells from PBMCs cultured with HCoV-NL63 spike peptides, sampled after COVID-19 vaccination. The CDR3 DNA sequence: TGTGCCAGCTCGGAACTCAAAGCGGAATACGAGCAGTACTTC. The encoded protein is CASSELKAEYEQYF. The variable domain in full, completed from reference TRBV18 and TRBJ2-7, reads NAGVMQNPRHLVRRRGQEARLRCSPMKGHSHVYWYRQLPEEGLKFMVYLQKENIIDESGMPKERFSAEFPKEGPSILRIQQVVRGDSAAYFCASSELKAEYEQYFGPGTRLTVT.